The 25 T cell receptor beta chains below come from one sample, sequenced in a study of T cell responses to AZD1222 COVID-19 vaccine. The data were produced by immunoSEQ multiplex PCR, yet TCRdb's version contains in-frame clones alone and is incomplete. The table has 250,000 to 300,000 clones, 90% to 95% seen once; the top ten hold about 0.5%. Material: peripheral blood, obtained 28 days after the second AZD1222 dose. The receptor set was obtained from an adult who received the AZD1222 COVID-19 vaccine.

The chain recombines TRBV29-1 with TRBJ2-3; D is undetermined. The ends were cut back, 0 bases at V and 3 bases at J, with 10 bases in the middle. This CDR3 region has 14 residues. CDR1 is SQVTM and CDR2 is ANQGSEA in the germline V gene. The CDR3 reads CSVEDTVSTDTQYF. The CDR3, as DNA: TGCAGCGTTGAAGACACAGTGAGTACAGATACGCAGTATTTT.

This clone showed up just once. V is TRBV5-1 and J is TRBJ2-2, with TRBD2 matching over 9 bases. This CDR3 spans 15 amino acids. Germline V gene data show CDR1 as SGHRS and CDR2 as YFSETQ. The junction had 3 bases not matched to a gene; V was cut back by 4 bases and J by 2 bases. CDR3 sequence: CASSLTSGNTGELFF. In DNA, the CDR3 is TGCGCCAGCAGCCTGACTAGCGGTAACACCGGGGAGCTGTTTTTT.

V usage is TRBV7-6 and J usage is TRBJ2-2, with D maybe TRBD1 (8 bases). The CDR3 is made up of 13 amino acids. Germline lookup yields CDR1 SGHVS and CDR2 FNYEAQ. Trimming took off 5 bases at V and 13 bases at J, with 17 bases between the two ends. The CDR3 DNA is TGTGCCAGCAGCCCAGGGGGGGACAGGCCGCTGTTTTTT. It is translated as CASSPGGDRPLFF.

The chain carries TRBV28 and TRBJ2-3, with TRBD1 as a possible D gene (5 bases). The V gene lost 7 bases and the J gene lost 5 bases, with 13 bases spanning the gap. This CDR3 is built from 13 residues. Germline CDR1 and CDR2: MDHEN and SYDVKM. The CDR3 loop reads CASIQGRQDTQYF. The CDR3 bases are TGTGCCAGCATCCAGGGAAGGCAAGATACGCAGTATTTT.

The chain's CDR3 is CASSRGTATGELFF. DNA of the CDR3: TGTGCCAGCAGCCGCGGGACTGCCACCGGGGAGCTGTTTTTT. The J gene is TRBJ2-2, the V gene TRBV3-1 (or the pseudogene TRBV3-2); tentative D call: TRBD2 (6 bases). V was cut by 4 bases and J by 4 bases, with 10 bases left in between. The CDR3 sequence is 14 residues long. Germline V gene lookup returns CDR1 LGHDT and CDR2 YNNKEL (reference sequence).

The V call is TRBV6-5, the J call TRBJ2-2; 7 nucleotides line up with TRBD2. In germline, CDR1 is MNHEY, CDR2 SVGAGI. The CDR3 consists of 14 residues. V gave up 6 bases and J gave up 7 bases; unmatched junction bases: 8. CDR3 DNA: TGTGCCAGCAGGAGCGGGGATAGCGGCGGGGAGCTGTTTTTT. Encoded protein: CASRSGDSGGELFF.

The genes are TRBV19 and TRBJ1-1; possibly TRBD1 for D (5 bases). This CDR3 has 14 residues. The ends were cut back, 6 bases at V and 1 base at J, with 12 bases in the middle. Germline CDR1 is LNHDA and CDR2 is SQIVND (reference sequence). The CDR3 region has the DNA TGTGCCAGTAGGCACCGGGACCCGAACACTGAAGCTTTCTTT. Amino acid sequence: CASRHRDPNTEAFF.

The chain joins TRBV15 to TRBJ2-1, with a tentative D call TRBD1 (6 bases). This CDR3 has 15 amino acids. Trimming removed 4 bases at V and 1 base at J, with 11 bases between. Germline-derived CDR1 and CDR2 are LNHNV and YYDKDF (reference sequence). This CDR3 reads CATSITGMSYNEQFF. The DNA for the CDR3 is TGTGCCACCAGCATTACAGGGATGTCCTACAATGAGCAGTTCTTC.

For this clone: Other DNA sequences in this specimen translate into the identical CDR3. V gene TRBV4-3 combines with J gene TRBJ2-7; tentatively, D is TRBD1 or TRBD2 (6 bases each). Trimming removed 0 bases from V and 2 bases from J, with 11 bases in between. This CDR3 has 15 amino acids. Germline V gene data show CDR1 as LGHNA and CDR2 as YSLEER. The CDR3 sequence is CASSQERGRTYEQYF. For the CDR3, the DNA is TGCGCCAGCAGCCAAGAAAGGGGGAGGACCTACGAGCAGTACTTC.

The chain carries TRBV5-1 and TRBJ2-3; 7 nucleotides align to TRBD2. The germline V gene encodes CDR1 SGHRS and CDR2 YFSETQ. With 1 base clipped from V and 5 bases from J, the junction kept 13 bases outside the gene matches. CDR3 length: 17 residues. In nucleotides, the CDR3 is TGCGCCAGCAGCTTGTCCGGGACTACAGTCCTGGTAGATACGCAGTATTTT. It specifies CASSLSGTTVLVDTQYF.

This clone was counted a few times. CDR3 in amino acids: CASSKPGGDRQGEQFF. In DNA form, the CDR3 reads TGTGCCAGCAGCAAACCCGGAGGGGACAGGCAAGGTGAGCAGTTCTTC. V is TRBV2 and J is TRBJ2-1; 8 bases match TRBD1. This CDR3 spans 16 amino acids. Trimming removed 6 bases from V and 9 bases from J; junction bases left unmatched: 16. In germline, CDR1 is SNHLY, CDR2 FYNNEI. Variable domain in full (rest from reference TRBV2 and TRBJ2-1): EPEVTQTPSHQVTQMGQEVILRCVPISNHLYFYWYRQILGQKVEFLVSFYNNEISEKSEIFDDQFSVERPDGSNFTLKIRSTKLEDSAMYFCASSKPGGDRQGEQFFGPGTRLTVL.

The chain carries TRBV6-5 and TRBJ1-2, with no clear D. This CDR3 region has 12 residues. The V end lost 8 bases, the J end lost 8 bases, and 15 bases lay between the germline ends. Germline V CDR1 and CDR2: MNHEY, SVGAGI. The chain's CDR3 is CASVGSEGGYTF. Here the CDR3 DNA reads TGTGCCAGCGTGGGGAGCGAAGGGGGCTACACCTTC.

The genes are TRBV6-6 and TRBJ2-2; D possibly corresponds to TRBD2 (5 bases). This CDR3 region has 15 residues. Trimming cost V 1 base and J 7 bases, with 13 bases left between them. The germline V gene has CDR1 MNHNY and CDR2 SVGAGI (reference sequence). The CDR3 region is CASSYLATGGGELFF. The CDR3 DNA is TGTGCCAGCAGTTACTTGGCTACTGGAGGCGGGGAGCTGTTTTTT.

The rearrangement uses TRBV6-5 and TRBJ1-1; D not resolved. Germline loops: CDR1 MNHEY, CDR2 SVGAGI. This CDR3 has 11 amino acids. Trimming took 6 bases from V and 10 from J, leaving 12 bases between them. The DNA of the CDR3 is TGTGCCAGCAGGGGGTTCGACGGAGCTTTCTTT. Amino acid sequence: CASRGFDGAFF.

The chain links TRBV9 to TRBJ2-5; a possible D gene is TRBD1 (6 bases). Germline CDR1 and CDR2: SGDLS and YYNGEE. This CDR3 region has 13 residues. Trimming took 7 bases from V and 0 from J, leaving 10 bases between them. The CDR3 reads CASGGENQETQYF. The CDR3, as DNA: TGTGCCAGCGGGGGCGAGAACCAAGAGACCCAGTACTTC.

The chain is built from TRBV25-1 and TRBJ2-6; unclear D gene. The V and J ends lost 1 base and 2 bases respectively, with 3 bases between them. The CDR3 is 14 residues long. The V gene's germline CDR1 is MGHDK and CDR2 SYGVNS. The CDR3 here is CASSEFPGANVLTF. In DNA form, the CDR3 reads TGTGCCAGCAGTGAATTCCCTGGGGCCAACGTCCTGACTTTC.

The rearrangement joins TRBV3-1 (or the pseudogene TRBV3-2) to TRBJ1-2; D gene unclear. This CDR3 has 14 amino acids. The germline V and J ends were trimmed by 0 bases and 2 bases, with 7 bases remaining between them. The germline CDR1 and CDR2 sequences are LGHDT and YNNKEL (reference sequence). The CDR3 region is CASSQDFLNYGYTF. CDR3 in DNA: TGTGCCAGCAGCCAAGATTTCCTGAACTATGGCTACACCTTC.

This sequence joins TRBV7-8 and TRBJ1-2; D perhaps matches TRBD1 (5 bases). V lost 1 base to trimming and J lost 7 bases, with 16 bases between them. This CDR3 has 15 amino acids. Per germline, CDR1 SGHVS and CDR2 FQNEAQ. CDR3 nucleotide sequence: TGTGCCAGCAGCTTAGGGTTAGGCTCAAGGGGTGGCTACACCTTC. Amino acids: CASSLGLGSRGGYTF.

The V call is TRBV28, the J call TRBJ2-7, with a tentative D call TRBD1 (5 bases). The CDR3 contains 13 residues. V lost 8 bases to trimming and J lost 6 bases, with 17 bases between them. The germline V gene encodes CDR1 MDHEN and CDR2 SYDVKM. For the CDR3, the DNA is TGTGCCAGCGCCCGGCAGGGAACGAGCGAGCAGTACTTC. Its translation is CASARQGTSEQYF.

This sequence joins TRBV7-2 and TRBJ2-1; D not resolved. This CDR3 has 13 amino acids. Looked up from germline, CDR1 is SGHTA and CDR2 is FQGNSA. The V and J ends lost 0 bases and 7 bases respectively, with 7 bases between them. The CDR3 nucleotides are TGTGCCAGCAGCTTAGCGCAACAGAATGAGCAGTTCTTC. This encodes CASSLAQQNEQFF.

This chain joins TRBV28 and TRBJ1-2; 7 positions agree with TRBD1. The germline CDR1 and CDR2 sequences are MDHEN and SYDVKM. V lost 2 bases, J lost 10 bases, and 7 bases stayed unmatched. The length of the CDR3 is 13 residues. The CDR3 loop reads CASSLGTAMIYTF. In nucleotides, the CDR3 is TGTGCCAGCAGTTTAGGGACAGCTATGATCTACACCTTC.

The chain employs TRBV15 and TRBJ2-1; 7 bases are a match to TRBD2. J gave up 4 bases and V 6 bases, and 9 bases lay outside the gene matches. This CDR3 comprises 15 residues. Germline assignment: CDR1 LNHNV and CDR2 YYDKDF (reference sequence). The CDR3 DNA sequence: TGTGCCACCAGGCTTGCTAGCGGAGATTACAATGAGCAGTTCTTC. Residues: CATRLASGDYNEQFF.

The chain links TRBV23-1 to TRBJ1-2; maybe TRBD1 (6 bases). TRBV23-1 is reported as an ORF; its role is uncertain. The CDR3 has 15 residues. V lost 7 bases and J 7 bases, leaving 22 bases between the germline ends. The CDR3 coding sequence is TGCGCCAGCACTGGCTTTTTACAGGGTATGTCTGGCTACACCTTC. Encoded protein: CASTGFLQGMSGYTF.

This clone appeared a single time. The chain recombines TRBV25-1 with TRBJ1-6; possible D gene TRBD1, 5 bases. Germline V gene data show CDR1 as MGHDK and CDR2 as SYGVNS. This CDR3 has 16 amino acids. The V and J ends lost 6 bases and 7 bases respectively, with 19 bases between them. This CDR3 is CASSDPVRAGNSPLHF. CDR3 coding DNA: TGTGCCAGCAGCGACCCGGTTCGGGCAGGGAATTCACCCCTCCACTTT. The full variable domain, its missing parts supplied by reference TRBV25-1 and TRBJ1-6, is EADIYQTPRYLVIGTGKKITLECSQTMGHDKMYWYQQDPGMELHLIHYSYGVNSTEKGDLSSESTVSRIRTEHFPLTLESARPSHTSQYLCASSDPVRAGNSPLHFGNGTRLTVT.

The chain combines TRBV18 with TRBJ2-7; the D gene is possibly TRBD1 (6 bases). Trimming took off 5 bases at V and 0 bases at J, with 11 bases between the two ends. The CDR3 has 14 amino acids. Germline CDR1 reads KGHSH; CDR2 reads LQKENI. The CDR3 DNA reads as TGTGCCAGCTCAACCGACAGGAGCTCCTACGAGCAGTACTTC. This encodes CASSTDRSSYEQYF.